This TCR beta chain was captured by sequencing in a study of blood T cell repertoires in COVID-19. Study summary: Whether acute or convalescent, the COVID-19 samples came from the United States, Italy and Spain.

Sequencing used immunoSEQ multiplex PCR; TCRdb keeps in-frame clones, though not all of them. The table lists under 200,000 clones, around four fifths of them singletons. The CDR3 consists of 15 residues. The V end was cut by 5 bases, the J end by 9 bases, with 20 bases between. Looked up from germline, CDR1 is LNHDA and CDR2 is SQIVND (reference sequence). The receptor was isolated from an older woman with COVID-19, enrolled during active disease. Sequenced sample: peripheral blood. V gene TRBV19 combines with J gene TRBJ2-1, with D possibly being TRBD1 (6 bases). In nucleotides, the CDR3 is TGTGCCAGTAGTCCCCATCCCAGGGGCGGCGGTGAGCAGTTCTTC. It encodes CASSPHPRGGGEQFF.